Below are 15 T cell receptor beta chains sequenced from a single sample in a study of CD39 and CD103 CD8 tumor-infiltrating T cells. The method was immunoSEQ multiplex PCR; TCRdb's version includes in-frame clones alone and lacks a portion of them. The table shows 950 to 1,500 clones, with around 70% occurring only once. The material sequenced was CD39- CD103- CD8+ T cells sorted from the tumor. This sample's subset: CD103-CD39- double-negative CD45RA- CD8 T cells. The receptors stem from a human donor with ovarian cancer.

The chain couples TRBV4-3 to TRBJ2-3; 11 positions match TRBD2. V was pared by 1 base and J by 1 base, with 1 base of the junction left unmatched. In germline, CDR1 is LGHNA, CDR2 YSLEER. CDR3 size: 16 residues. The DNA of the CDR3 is TGCGCCAGCAGCCAAGTAGCGGGAGGGGGCACAGATACGCAGTATTTT. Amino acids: CASSQVAGGGTDTQYF.

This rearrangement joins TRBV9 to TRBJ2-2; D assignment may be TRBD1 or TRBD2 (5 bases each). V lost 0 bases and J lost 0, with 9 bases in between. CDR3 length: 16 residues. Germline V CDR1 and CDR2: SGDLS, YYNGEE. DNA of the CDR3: TGTGCCAGCAGCGTAGGTCTGGGGGCGAACACCGGGGAGCTGTTTTTT. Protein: CASSVGLGANTGELFF.

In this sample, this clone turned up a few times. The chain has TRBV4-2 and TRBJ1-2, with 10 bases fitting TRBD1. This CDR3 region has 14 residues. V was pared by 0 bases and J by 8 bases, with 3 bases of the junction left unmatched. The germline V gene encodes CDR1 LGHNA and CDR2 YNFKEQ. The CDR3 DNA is TGTGCCAGCAGCCAAGATCGGGACAGGGGAGGCTACACCTTC. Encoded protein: CASSQDRDRGGYTF.

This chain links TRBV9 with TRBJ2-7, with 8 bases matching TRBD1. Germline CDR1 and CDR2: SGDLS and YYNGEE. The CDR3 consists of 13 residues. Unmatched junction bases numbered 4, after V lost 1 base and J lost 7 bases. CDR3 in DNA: TGTGCCAGCAGCGTACAGGGGGCAGGGGAGCAGTACTTC. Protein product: CASSVQGAGEQYF.

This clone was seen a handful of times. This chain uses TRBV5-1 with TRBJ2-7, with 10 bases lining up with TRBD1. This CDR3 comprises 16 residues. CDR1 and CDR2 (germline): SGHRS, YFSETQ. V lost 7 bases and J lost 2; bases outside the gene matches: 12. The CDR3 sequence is CASRKTVGTGAYEQYF. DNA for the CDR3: TGCGCCAGCCGAAAAACCGTCGGGACAGGGGCCTACGAGCAGTACTTC.

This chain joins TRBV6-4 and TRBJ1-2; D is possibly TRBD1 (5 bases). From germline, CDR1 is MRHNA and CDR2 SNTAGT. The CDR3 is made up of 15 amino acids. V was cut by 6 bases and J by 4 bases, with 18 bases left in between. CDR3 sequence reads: CASSQTGTGLYGYTF. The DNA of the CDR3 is TGTGCCAGCAGCCAGACGGGAACAGGTCTCTATGGCTACACCTTC.

CDR3 DNA: TGCGCCAGCAGTGTGCAGGTTAATTCACCCCTCCACTTT. Residues: CASSVQVNSPLHF. This chain links TRBV4-1 with TRBJ1-6; no clear D gene. Germline V gene data show CDR1 as MGHRA and CDR2 as YSYEKL. V lost 6 bases, J lost 6 bases, and 9 bases lay in between. The CDR3 sequence is 13 residues long.

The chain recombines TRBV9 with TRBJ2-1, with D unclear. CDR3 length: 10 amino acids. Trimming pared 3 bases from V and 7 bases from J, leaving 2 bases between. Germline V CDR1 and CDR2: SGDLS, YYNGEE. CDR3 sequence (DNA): TGTGCCAGCAGCGGAAATGAGCAGTTCTTC. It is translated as CASSGNEQFF. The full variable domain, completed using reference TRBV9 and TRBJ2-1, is DSGVTQTPKHLITATGQRVTLRCSPRSGDLSVYWYQQSLDQGLQFLIQYYNGEERAKGNILERFSAQQFPDLHSELNLSSLELGDSALYFCASSGNEQFFGPGTRLTVL.

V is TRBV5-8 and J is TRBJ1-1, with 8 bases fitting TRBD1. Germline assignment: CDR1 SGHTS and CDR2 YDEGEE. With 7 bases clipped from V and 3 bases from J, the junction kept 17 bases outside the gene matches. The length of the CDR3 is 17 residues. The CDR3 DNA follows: TGTGCCAGCGGGCAGGGGGCAGTTTATTCTAAGGACACTGAAGCTTTCTTT. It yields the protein CASGQGAVYSKDTEAFF.

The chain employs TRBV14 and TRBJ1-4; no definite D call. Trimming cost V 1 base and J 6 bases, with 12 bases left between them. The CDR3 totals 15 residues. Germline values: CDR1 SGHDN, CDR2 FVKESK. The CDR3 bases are TGTGCCAGCAGCCAAGGTACGGACGGTGATGAAAAACTGTTTTTT. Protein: CASSQGTDGDEKLFF.

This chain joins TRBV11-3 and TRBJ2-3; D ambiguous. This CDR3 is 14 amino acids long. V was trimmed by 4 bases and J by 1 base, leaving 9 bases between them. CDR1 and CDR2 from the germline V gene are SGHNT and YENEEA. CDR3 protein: CASSSHGGTDTQYF. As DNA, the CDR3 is TGTGCCAGCAGCTCCCATGGCGGCACAGATACGCAGTATTTT.

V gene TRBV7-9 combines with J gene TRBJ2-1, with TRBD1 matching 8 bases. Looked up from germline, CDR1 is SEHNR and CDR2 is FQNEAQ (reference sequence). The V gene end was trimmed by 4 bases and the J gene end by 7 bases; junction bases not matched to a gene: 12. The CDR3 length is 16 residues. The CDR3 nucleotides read TGTGCCAGCAGCTCCCCGGACAGGGTAAGCCGGAATGAGCAGTTCTTC. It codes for CASSSPDRVSRNEQFF.

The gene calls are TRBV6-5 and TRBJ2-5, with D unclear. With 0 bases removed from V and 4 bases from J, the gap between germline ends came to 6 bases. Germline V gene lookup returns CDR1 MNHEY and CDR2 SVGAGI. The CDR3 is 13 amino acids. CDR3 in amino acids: CASSYSDGETQYF. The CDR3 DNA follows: TGTGCCAGCAGTTACTCGGACGGAGAGACCCAGTACTTC.

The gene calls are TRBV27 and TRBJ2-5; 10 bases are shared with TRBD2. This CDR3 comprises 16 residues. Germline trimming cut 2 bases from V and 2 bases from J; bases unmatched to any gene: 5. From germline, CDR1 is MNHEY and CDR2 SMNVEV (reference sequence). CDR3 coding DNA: TGTGCCAGCAGTTTACTTAGCGGGGGGACACAAGAGACCCAGTACTTC. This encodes CASSLLSGGTQETQYF.

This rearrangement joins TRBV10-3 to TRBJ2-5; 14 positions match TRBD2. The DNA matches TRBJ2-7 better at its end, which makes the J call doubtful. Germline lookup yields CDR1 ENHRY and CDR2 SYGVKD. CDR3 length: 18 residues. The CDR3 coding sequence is TGTGCCATCAGTGAGCCAGCCGGGACTAGCGGGAGAACCTACGAGCAGTACTTC. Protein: CAISEPAGTSGRTYEQYF.